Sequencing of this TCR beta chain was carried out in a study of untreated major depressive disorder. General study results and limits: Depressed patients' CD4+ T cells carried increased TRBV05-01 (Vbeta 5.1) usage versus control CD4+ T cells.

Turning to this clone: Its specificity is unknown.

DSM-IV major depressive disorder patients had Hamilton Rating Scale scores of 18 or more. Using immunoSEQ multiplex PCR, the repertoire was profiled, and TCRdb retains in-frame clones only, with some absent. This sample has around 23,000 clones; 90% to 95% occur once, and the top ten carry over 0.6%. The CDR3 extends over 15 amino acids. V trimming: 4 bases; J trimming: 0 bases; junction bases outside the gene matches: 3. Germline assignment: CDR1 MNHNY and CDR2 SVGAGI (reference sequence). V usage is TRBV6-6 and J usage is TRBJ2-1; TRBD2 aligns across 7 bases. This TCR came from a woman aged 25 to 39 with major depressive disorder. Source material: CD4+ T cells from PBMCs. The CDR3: CASSFERGSYNEQFF. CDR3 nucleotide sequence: TGTGCCAGCAGTTTCGAGCGGGGCTCCTACAATGAGCAGTTCTTC.